This TCR beta chain was sequenced for a study of PD-1 blockade in classical Hodgkin lymphoma. Study-wide context: Nivolumab was given intravenously to patients at 3 mg/kg every 2 weeks.

This CDR3 spans 16 amino acids. Germline CDR1 SEHNR, CDR2 FQNEAQ (reference sequence). The V end lost 5 bases, the J end lost 2 bases, and 19 bases lay between the germline ends. General study results and limits: Diversity similar to that of newly diagnosed patients was seen at baseline in complete responders.

Points on this clone: Its antigen is as yet unknown.

Profiling relied on immunoSEQ multiplex PCR, and the TCRdb table lists in-frame clones only, not all of them. The sample carries tens of thousands of clones, 89% recorded once. No patient escaped relapse after autologous stem cell transplantation, and brentuximab vedotin exposure varied. Material: peripheral blood mononuclear cells (PBMCs), obtained at baseline. This chain joins TRBV7-9 and TRBJ2-7, with D possibly matching TRBD1 (5 bases). The source is a human donor with classical Hodgkin lymphoma. The CDR3 loop is CASSPQGWSPTYEQYF. The CDR3 bases are TGTGCCAGCAGCCCCCAGGGTTGGTCCCCGACCTACGAGCAGTACTTC.